These 7 T cell receptor beta chains share one sample of origin, sequenced in a study of T-cell memory formation after mild COVID-19. TCRdb fed the 5' RACE reads into MiXCR, producing one record per CDR3 protein. In the table there are roughly 340,000 distinct CDR3 sequences, 20% to 25% of which are singletons. The sequencing sample was made of PBMCs or a T cell subset sorted from them (not recorded which). The receptors were gathered from a man between 18 and 29 years old who had mild COVID-19 (a few samples of this study predate the infection). Cell type and time point are not known.

The chain carries TRBV27 and TRBJ2-7; maybe TRBD2 (5 bases). Germline V gives CDR1 MNHEY, CDR2 SMNVEV (reference sequence). V was clipped by 2 bases and J by 5 bases, with 16 bases between them. There are 15 residues in the CDR3. CDR3 DNA sequence: TGTGCCAGCAGTTTAGCGTCGGGGAACCGTAACGAGCAGTACTTC. It encodes CASSLASGNRNEQYF.

This clonotype appeared once. V gene TRBV7-2 combines with J gene TRBJ1-3; 7 bases agree with TRBD1. The junction had 5 bases not matched to a gene; V was cut back by 5 bases and J by 4 bases. The CDR3 has 14 amino acids. The germline V gene encodes CDR1 SGHTA and CDR2 FQGNSA. This chain's CDR3 is CASSAGGDGNTIYF. As DNA, the CDR3 is TGTGCCAGCAGCGCAGGGGGAGACGGAAACACCATATATTTT.

J is TRBJ2-1 and V is TRBV24-1; no reliable D call. V shed 6 bases and J shed 6 bases, with 5 bases lying between them. Germline V gives CDR1 KGHDR, CDR2 SFDVKD. The CDR3 is 11 residues long. As DNA, the CDR3 is TGTGCCACCAGTCACAGCAATGAGCAGTTCTTC. As protein: CATSHSNEQFF.

This clonotype came up a few times. The J gene is TRBJ1-6, the V gene TRBV10-3; no definite D call. Germline loops: CDR1 ENHRY, CDR2 SYGVKD. V lost 10 bases, J lost 9 bases, and 10 bases lay in between. CDR3 length: 11 amino acids. The CDR3 sequence is CASNSGSPLHF. CDR3 in DNA: TGTGCCAGTAACTCGGGTTCACCCCTCCACTTT.

The V and J genes are TRBV12-3 or TRBV12-4 and TRBJ2-5; no firm D call. The CDR3 contains 14 residues. The ends were cut back, 3 bases at V and 1 base at J, with 9 bases in the middle. The DNA of the CDR3 is TGTGCCAGCAGTTTGATAGCCAGCCAAGAGACCCAGTACTTC. This encodes CASSLIASQETQYF.

A word on this clonotype: The conserved phenylalanine or tryptophan is not found at the CDR3 terminus, so this likely reflects a read error. The CDR3 loop is CASSPDIETQYL. The CDR3 DNA sequence: TGTGCCAGCAGCCCCGATATAGAGACCCAGTACCTC. This chain connects TRBV7-2 to TRBJ2-5, with D unresolved. Trimming left V 5 bases short and J 4 bases short, with 8 bases between. Germline CDR1 is SGHTA and CDR2 is FQGNSA. The CDR3 is 12 residues long.

This clonotype was found a few times. This sequence joins TRBV12-3 or TRBV12-4 and TRBJ1-5; 9 nucleotides agree with TRBD1. This CDR3 is 16 amino acids long. Germline trimming cut 2 bases from V and 6 bases from J; bases unmatched to any gene: 8. The CDR3 nucleotides are TGTGCCAGCAGTTTAAGACTCGGGACAGGGAGTCAGCCCCAGCATTTT. Its translation: CASSLRLGTGSQPQHF.